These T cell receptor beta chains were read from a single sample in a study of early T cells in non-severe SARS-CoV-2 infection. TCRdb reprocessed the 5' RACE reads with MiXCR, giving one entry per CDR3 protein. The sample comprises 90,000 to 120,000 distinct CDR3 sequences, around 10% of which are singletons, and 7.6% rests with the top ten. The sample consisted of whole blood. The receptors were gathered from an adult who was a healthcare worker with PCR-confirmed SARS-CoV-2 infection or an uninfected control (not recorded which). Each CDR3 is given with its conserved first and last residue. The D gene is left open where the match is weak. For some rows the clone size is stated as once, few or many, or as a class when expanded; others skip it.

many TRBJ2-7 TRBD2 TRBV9 TGTGCCAGCAGCCCTAGTAGCGGGATCCCCTACGAGCAGTACTTC CASSPSSGIPYEQYF
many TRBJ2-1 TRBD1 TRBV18 TGTGCCAGCTCACCACAGGGGGCGGAATACAATGAGCAGTTCTTC CASSPQGAEYNEQFF
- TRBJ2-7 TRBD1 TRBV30 TGTGCCTGGGGGGGACAGACCCACGAGCAGTACTTC CAWGGQTHEQYF
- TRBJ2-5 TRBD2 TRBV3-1 TGTGCCAGCAGCCCGGGACTAGCAACAGAGACCCAGTACTTC CASSPGLATETQYF
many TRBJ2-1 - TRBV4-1 TGCGCCAGCAGCCAATTATCGCTCCTTGTCGCTAATGAGCAGTTCTTC CASSQLSLLVANEQFF
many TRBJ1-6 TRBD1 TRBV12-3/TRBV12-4 TGTGCCAGCAATTTACAGGGGAAAGGGTCACCCCTCCACTTT CASNLQGKGSPLHF
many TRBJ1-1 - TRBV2 TGTGCCAGCAGTTTCAGGGGGAACACTGAAGCTTTCTTT CASSFRGNTEAFF
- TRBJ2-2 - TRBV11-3 TGTGCCAGCAGCTTAGCTACGACTAACACCGGGGAGCTGTTTTTT CASSLATTNTGELFF
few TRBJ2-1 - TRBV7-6 TGTGCCAGCAGCCCAAGCGGGTCCACTTACAATGAGCAGTTCTTC CASSPSGSTYNEQFF
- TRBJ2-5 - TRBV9 TGTGCCAGCGGGGGACTCGAGACCCAGTACTTC CASGGLETQYF
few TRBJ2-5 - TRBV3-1 TGTGCCAGCAGCCCGACGGGTTCGGAGACCCAGTACTTC CASSPTGSETQYF
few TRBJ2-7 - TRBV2 TGTGCCAGCAGTGACGAACCCTACGAGCAGTACTTC CASSDEPYEQYF
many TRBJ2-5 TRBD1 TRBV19 TGTGCCAGTAGCCGGACAGGGAGAGAGACCCAGTACTTC CASSRTGRETQYF
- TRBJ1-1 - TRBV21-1 TGTGCCAGCAGCCGATGGGGAGGGGCGATTGGCACTGAAGCTTTCTTT CASSRWGGAIGTEAFF
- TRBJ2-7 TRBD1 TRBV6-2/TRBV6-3 TGTGCCAGCAGTTACCTGACAGGGTCCTACGAGCAGTACTTC CASSYLTGSYEQYF
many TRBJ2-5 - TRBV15 TGTGCCACCAGCAGAGACAGGGGATGGGACGAGACCCAGTACTTC CATSRDRGWDETQYF
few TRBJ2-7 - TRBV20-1 TGCAGTGCTAGAGGGGTCGAGCAGTACTTC CSARGVEQYF
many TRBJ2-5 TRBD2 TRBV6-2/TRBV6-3 TGTGCCAGCAGCCCGGGGGTAGCGGGGTTCCAAGAGACCCAGTACTTC CASSPGVAGFQETQYF
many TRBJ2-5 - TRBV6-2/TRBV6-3 TGTGCCAGCAGCCCCGGGAAACATTCGGCCCAGTACTTC CASSPGKHSAQYF
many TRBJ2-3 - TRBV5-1 TGCGCCAGCAGCGCCCAGCGTCCAGATACGCAGTATTTT CASSAQRPDTQYF
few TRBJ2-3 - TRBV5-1 TGCGCCAGCAGCTCAGGACAGAGAGGAGCAGATACGCAGTATTTT CASSSGQRGADTQYF
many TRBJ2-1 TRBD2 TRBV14 TGTGCCAGCAGCCAAGCCGGGACTAGCTACAATGAGCAGTTCTTC CASSQAGTSYNEQFF
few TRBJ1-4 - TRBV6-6 TGTGCCAGCAAAAAACCCGGGGGAGGGAGTGAAAAACTGTTTTTT CASKKPGGGSEKLFF
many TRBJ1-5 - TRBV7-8 TGTGCCAGCAGCTTAACCGCCCTTGGGTCCCAGCATTTT CASSLTALGSQHF
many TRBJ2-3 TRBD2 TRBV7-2 TGTGCCAGCAGCTTGTCTAGCGGGAGGGCCGGAGATACGCAGTATTTT CASSLSSGRAGDTQYF
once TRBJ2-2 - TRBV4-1 TGCGCCAGCAGTCAGCTGGGCGGGGAGCTGTTTTTT CASSQLGGELFF
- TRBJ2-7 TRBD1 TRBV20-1 TGCAGTGCTAGAACAGGGGGGTACGAGCAGTACTTC CSARTGGYEQYF
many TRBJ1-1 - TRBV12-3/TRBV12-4 TGTGCCAGCAGTTTCGTTGGGGCCGGGGCGGCTTTCTTT CASSFVGAGAAFF
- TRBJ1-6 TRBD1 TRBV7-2 TGTGCCAGCAGTCCGGGACAGGGGTTCTCCACCCTCCACTTT CASSPGQGFSTLHF
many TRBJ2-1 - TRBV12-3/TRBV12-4 TGTGCCAGCAGCACCGGGAGTGGTCATGAGCAGTTCTTC CASSTGSGHEQFF
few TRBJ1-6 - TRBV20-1 TGCAGTGCTAGTGTCCGCCAGCCTGGTGAGGCCCTCCACTTT CSASVRQPGEALHF
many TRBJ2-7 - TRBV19 TGTGCCAGTAGTACCTACAGGGAGGGGGAGCAGTACTTC CASSTYREGEQYF
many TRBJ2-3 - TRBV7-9 TGTGCCAGCAGCCCCGTTTCTGGGCACACAGATACGCAGTATTTT CASSPVSGHTDTQYF
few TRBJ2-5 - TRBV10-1 TGCGCCAGCAGCTTGGGAGACAGTCAAGAGACCCAGTACTTC CASSLGDSQETQYF
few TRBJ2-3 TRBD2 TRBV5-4 TGTGCCAGCAGCTTGGGTGTGGCTAGCGGGAGTTCCCCCAAGCAGTATTTT CASSLGVASGSSPKQYF
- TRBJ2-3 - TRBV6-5 TGTGCCAGCAGTTTGGGGCGGGTCGGGGATACGCAGTATTTT CASSLGRVGDTQYF
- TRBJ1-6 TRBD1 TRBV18 TGTGCCAGCCACCGGGACAGAGATTCACCCCTCCACTTT CASHRDRDSPLHF
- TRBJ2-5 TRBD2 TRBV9 TGTGCCAGCAGCTTGAGAGCGGGACGTGAGACCCAGTACTTC CASSLRAGRETQYF
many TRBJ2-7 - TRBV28 TGTGCCAGCAGTCGATACAGTGCCGAGCAGTACTTC CASSRYSAEQYF
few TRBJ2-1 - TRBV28 TGTGCCAGCAGTGAATTAAGTGGTGGGGGCAATGAGCAGTTCTTC CASSELSGGGNEQFF
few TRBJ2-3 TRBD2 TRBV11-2 TGTGCCAGCAGCTTACGCGCGCTAGCGGGGGCCGATACGCAGTATTTT CASSLRALAGADTQYF
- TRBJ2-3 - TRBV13 TGTGCCAGCAGCTTAGGCCTTCTCGATACGCAGTATTTT CASSLGLLDTQYF
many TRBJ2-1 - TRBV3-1 TGTGCCAGCAGCCAAGAGGGTTGGGAGGACGATCCCTACAATGAGCAGTTCTTC CASSQEGWEDDPYNEQFF
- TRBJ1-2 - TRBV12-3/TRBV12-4 TGTGCCAGCAGTTTGGGCGGAGCTAACTATGGCTACACCTTC CASSLGGANYGYTF
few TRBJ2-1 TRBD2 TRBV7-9 TGTGCCAGCAGCCCCAACAGCGGGAGTTCGGGCAATGAGCAGTTCTTC CASSPNSGSSGNEQFF
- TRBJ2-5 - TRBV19 TGTGCCAGTGTCCCTCAAGAGACCCAGTACTTC CASVPQETQYF
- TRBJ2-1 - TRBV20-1 TGCAGTGCTAGACAAATCTCCTACAATGAGCAGTTCTTC CSARQISYNEQFF
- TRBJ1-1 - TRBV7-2 TGTGCCAGCAGCTTGGGACATCGCACTGAAGCTTTCTTT CASSLGHRTEAFF
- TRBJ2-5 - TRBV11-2 TGTGCCAGCAGCCCCAACGTGGAGACCCAGTACTTC CASSPNVETQYF
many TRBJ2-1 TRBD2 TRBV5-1 TGCGCCAGCAGCTTATTACCGGGACTAGCGGATTACAATGAGCAGTTCTTC CASSLLPGLADYNEQFF
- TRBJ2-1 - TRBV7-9 TGTGCCAGCAGCATACTAGTCTGGGAGCAGTTCTTC CASSILVWEQFF
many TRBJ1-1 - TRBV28 TGTGCCAGCAGTTCCCGAGGTTGGGCGAACACTGAAGCTTTCTTT CASSSRGWANTEAFF
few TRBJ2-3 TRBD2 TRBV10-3 TGTGCCACCGGGGGGGGCACAGATACGCAGTATTTT CATGGGTDTQYF
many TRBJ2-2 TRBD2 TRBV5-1 TGCGCCAGCAGCCCTAGCGGGAGCGGCACCGGGGAGCTGTTTTTT CASSPSGSGTGELFF